This entry lists 12 T cell receptor beta chains sequenced from one sample in a study of T cell clones after liver transplantation. The method was immunoSEQ multiplex PCR; TCRdb's version includes in-frame clones alone and lacks a portion of them. The data contain around 100,000 clones, roughly four fifths of them singletons. The sequencing here drew on CD4+ T cells from blood, taken around 44 months after liver transplant. Receptor source: a human patient who received a liver transplant. The graft donor may account for some of the T cells.

In its sample, this clone was seen a few times. The V gene is TRBV18, the J gene TRBJ1-2; 10 bases are shared with TRBD1. CDR3 length: 18 residues. From germline, CDR1 is KGHSH and CDR2 LQKENI. V shed 2 bases, J shed 7 bases, and the junction held 16 bases outside the gene matches. In DNA, the CDR3 is TGTGCCAGCTCACCAAACACTCCCCGGGACAGGGGAGGCGGTGGCTACACCTTC. This translates into CASSPNTPRDRGGGGYTF.

This clone was detected once. The chain employs TRBV28 and TRBJ1-2; D gene ambiguous. Germline V gene lookup returns CDR1 MDHEN and CDR2 SYDVKM. Trimming stripped 6 bases from V and 4 bases from J, with 15 bases between. The CDR3 covers 14 residues. Here the CDR3 reads CASSPPLGLYGYTF. DNA of the CDR3: TGTGCCAGCAGCCCTCCCCTAGGGCTCTATGGCTACACCTTC.

This clone came up a few times. The chain has TRBV4-3 and TRBJ2-1; 8 bases agree with TRBD2. Unmatched junction bases numbered 8, after V lost 3 bases and J lost 7 bases. Germline values: CDR1 LGHNA, CDR2 YSLEER. The CDR3 consists of 15 residues. The chain's CDR3 is CASSQGVGLANEQFF. CDR3 DNA: TGCGCCAGCAGCCAGGGGGTCGGACTAGCTAATGAGCAGTTCTTC.

The chain combines TRBV7-2 with TRBJ1-5; D gene unclear. From germline, CDR1 is SGHTA and CDR2 FQGNSA. Trimming cost V 2 bases and J 6 bases, with 8 bases left between them. The CDR3 covers 13 residues. The CDR3 sequence is CASSLRQTQPQHF. CDR3 bases: TGTGCCAGCAGCTTACGGCAAACTCAGCCCCAGCATTTT.

This chain uses TRBV15 with TRBJ2-1; D is undetermined. CDR1 and CDR2 (germline): LNHNV, YYDKDF (reference sequence). This CDR3 is 14 amino acids long. With 0 bases removed from V and 5 bases from J, the gap between germline ends came to 8 bases. The CDR3 loop reads CATSREARNNEQFF. The CDR3 DNA reads as TGTGCCACCAGCAGAGAAGCCAGAAACAATGAGCAGTTCTTC.

The chain carries TRBV7-2 and TRBJ1-5, with TRBD1 matching 8 bases. From germline, CDR1 is SGHTA and CDR2 FQGNSA. V shed 0 bases, J shed 2 bases, and the junction held 0 bases outside the gene matches. This CDR3 contains 15 residues. CDR3 protein: CASSLAGQGNQPQHF. The CDR3 DNA is TGTGCCAGCAGCTTAGCGGGACAGGGCAATCAGCCCCAGCATTTT.

The chain uses TRBV28 and TRBJ2-1; 12 bases match TRBD2. V dropped 2 bases and J dropped 15; count of bases not matched to a gene: 11. Looked up from germline, CDR1 is MDHEN and CDR2 is SYDVKM. This CDR3 contains 15 residues. CDR3 DNA: TGTGCCAGCAGTTTACCTCCGGGACTAGCGGGCGCGTGGTTCTTC. It yields the protein CASSLPPGLAGAWFF. Full variable domain (rest looked up from reference TRBV28 and TRBJ2-1): DVKVTQSSRYLVKRTGEKVFLECVQDMDHENMFWYRQDPGLGLRLIYFSYDVKMKEKGDIPEGYSVSREKKERFSLILESASTNQTSMYLCASSLPPGLAGAWFFGPGTRLTVL.

This clone was observed a handful of times. The rearrangement joins TRBV19 to TRBJ1-6; D unclear. V lost 3 bases to trimming and J lost 10 bases, with 13 bases between them. Per germline, CDR1 LNHDA and CDR2 SQIVND (reference sequence). The CDR3 spans 14 residues. The CDR3 region is CASSMVLSQSPLHF. The DNA for the CDR3 is TGTGCCAGTAGTATGGTGCTGTCACAGTCACCCCTCCACTTT.

The chain uses TRBV19 and TRBJ2-7; possibly TRBD2 for D (6 bases). This CDR3 comprises 15 residues. CDR1 is LNHDA and CDR2 is SQIVND in the germline V gene (reference sequence). V was trimmed by 6 bases and J by 3 bases, leaving 18 bases between them. CDR3 sequence (DNA): TGTGCCAGTAGAGTACAGAGGGGAGGCGGCTACGAGCAGTACTTC. Translated: CASRVQRGGGYEQYF.

This clone was observed a few times. The chain recombines TRBV29-1 with TRBJ2-1, with D maybe TRBD2 (6 bases). Trimming shortened V by 1 base and J by 7 bases, and 11 bases separated the two germline ends. This CDR3 is 13 amino acids long. CDR1 is SQVTM, CDR2 ANQGSEA, per germline. In nucleotides, the CDR3 is TGCAGCGTTGAAGGAGCGGGCGGGAATGAGCAGTTCTTC. This gives the protein CSVEGAGGNEQFF.

By share, this clone counts as medium-sized. This sequence joins TRBV19 and TRBJ1-1; a weak D match, TRBD1 (5 bases). The CDR3 contains 15 residues. Trimming shortened V by 3 bases and J by 4 bases, and 15 bases separated the two germline ends. CDR1 LNHDA and CDR2 SQIVND come from the germline V gene (reference sequence). CDR3 region: CASSISGAASTEAFF. The CDR3 DNA is TGTGCCAGTAGTATTTCCGGGGCCGCGTCCACTGAAGCTTTCTTT.

The chain recombines TRBV7-9 with TRBJ1-1; the D is unclear. V gave up 2 bases and J gave up 4 bases, with 11 bases separating them. The V gene's germline CDR1 is SEHNR and CDR2 FQNEAQ (reference sequence). The CDR3 covers 14 residues. CDR3 coding DNA: TGTGCCAGCAGCTTATTTCAGGATTCCACTGAAGCTTTCTTT. It translates to CASSLFQDSTEAFF.